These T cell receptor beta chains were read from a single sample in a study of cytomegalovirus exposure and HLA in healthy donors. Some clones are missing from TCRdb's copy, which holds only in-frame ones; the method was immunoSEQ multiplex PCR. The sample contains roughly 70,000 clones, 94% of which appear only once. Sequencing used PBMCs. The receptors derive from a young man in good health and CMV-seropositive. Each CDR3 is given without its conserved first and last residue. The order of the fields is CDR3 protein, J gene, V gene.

ASTDSLTDTQY | TRBJ2-3 | TRBV5-6
AISEHSGRGNEQF | TRBJ2-1 | TRBV10-3
ASSLSASGKKTDTQY | TRBJ2-3 | TRBV5-1
ASGFRGRYEQY | TRBJ2-7 | TRBV27
AISQDSGANVLT | TRBJ2-6 | TRBV10-3
ASSPTLGLAGGPRETQY | TRBJ2-5 | TRBV11-2
ASSSAGGYNEQF | TRBJ2-1 | TRBV28
ASSGGINQPQH | TRBJ1-5 | TRBV6-5
ASSPATPGQH | TRBJ1-5 | TRBV28
ASRQGVGWDTEAF | TRBJ1-1 | TRBV6-4
ASSVFYEQY | TRBJ2-7 | TRBV25-1
ASSPLAETDTQY | TRBJ2-3 | TRBV5-1
ASSSPGQGYEKLF | TRBJ1-4 | TRBV6-1
ASSLGGGTGARRPQH | TRBJ1-5 | TRBV27
ASSQDRGSNPSNTIY | TRBJ1-3 | TRBV4-2
ASSLAGGNEQY | TRBJ2-7 | TRBV7-9
ASSITVEWVHEQY | TRBJ2-7 | TRBV19
ASSEHRGATNEKLF | TRBJ1-4 | TRBV6-1
AWSEGAKPQH | TRBJ1-5 | TRBV30
ASSLEGGTDTQY | TRBJ2-3 | TRBV5-1
ASSAGQGGGWTEAF | TRBJ1-1 | TRBV5-5
ASKDYGANVLT | TRBJ2-6 | TRBV2
ASSSSITTSGTAYEQY | TRBJ2-7 | TRBV21-1
ASTGGLAATDTQY | TRBJ2-3 | TRBV2
ASSLALSNTGELF | TRBJ2-2 | TRBV7-9
ASSLEGLAGVSTDTQY | TRBJ2-3 | TRBV5-1
ASSLGASPEKYEQY | TRBJ2-7 | TRBV4-2
ASSKGNGRVYNEQF | TRBJ2-1 | TRBV21-1
ASSRTGTARPYEWQY | TRBJ2-7 | TRBV27
ASSRPLAGADEQY | TRBJ2-7 | TRBV4-2
AWITGVGTEAF | TRBJ1-1 | TRBV30
ASSFQQVFDVHYGYT | TRBJ1-2 | TRBV28
ASSARSGPKIYEQY | TRBJ2-7 | TRBV25-1
ASSLGGTDLNEKLF | TRBJ1-4 | TRBV5-1
ASSFSRTGTYNEQF | TRBJ2-1 | TRBV28
ASSVGKGLASTDTQY | TRBJ2-3 | TRBV9
ASSMGAAGAYEQY | TRBJ2-7 | TRBV19
ASSMGFQPQH | TRBJ1-5 | TRBV19
ASGRGSNEKLF | TRBJ1-4 | TRBV6-1
ASRRQPVLNYGYT | TRBJ1-2 | TRBV11-3
ASSSTSGKYQGEQY | TRBJ2-7 | TRBV11-2
ASSGSGTEQF | TRBJ2-1 | TRBV5-1
ASRSTGDSYEQY | TRBJ2-7 | TRBV28
ASGQDNQPQH | TRBJ1-5 | TRBV5-4